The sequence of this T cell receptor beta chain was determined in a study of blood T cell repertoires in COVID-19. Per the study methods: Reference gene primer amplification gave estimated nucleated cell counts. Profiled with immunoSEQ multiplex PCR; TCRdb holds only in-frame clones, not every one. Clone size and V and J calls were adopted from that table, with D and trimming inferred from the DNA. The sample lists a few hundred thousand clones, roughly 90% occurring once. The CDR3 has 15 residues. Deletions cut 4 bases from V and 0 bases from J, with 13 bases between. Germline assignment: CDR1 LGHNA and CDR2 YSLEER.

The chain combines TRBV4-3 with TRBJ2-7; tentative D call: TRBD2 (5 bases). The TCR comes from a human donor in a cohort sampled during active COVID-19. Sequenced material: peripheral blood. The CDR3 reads CASSPFGVGSYEQYF. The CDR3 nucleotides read TGCGCCAGCAGCCCCTTCGGGGTAGGCTCCTACGAGCAGTACTTC.